This T cell receptor (beta chain) is drawn from a study of blood T cell repertoires in COVID-19. About the study: The United States, Italy and Spain provided the acute and convalescent COVID-19 samples.

The CDR3 loop spans 16 amino acids. Sequencing used immunoSEQ multiplex PCR; TCRdb keeps in-frame clones, though not all of them. The sample contains about 130,000 clones, roughly 79% of which appear only once. The sample comprised peripheral blood. The chain couples TRBV21-1 to TRBJ1-3. TRBV21-1 is reported as a pseudogene. This receptor was obtained from a human donor in a cohort sampled during active COVID-19. CDR3 nucleotide sequence: TGTGCCAGCAGCAAAGCGCGGAGGGATCCACGAAACACCATATATTTT. Protein sequence: CASSKARRDPRNTIYF.